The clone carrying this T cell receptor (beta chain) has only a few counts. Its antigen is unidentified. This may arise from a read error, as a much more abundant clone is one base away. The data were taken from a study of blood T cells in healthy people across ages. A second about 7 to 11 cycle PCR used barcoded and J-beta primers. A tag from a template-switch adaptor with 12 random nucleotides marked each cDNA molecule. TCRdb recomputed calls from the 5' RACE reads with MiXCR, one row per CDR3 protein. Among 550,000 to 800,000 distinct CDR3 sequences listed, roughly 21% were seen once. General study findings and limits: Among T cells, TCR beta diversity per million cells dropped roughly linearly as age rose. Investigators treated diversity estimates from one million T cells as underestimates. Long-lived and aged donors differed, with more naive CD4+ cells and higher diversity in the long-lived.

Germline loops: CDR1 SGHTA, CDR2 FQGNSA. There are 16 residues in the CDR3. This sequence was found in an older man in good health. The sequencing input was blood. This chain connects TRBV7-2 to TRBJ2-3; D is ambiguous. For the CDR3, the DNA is TGTGCCAGCAGCCAAAAGGACGGATTTAGCACAGATATGCAGTATTTT. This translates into CASSQKDGFSTDMQYF. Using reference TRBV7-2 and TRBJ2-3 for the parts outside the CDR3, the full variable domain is GAGVSQSPSNKVTEKGKDVELRCDPISGHTALYWYRQSLGQGLEFLIYFQGNSAPDKSGLPSDRFSAERTGGSVSTLTIQRTQQEDSAVYLCASSQKDGFSTDMQYFGPGTRLTVL.